Listed below are T cell receptor beta chains from one sample, sequenced in a study of cytomegalovirus exposure and HLA in healthy donors. The method was immunoSEQ multiplex PCR; TCRdb's version includes in-frame clones alone and lacks a portion of them. This sample has some 150,000 clones, with 82% found just once. The sequenced material came from PBMCs. The receptors derive from a male donor in good health and CMV-seronegative. CDR3s include the opening cysteine and the closing phenylalanine or tryptophan. The order of the fields is J gene, clone size, V gene, D gene, CDR3 DNA, CDR3 protein. D genes are given only for firm matches. Where a row states a size, it is once, few, many or the class of an expanded clone; other rows omit it.

>TRBJ2-2|-|TRBV4-3|TRBD1
TGCGCCAGCAGCCATGTTGCAGGGGGCACCGGGGAGCTGTTTTTT
CASSHVAGGTGELFF
>TRBJ1-3|-|TRBV6-1|-
TGTGCCAGCAGTCCGTCGGGAGTCTCTGGAAACACCATATATTTT
CASSPSGVSGNTIYF
>TRBJ2-1|-|TRBV7-6|TRBD2
TGTGCCAGCAGCTTGACCGGAGGGAAGCGGGGAGAGGGTTTGTATGAGCAGTTCTTC
CASSLTGGKRGEGLYEQFF
>TRBJ1-4|-|TRBV19|-
TGTGCCAGTAGTACCAGACGAAAACTCAGGGACTCAGCAACTAATGAAAAACTGTTTTTT
CASSTRRKLRDSATNEKLFF
>TRBJ2-7|few|TRBV11-2|-
TGTGCCAGCAGCTCCTTCAAGAGGGAGCGGCAGACCTACGAGCAGTACTTC
CASSSFKRERQTYEQYF
>TRBJ2-5|-|TRBV28|-
TGTGCCAGCAGGGGTCCTGCAGGGTTCAGAGAGACCCAGTACTTC
CASRGPAGFRETQYF
>TRBJ2-5|-|TRBV11-1|TRBD2
TGTGCCAGCAAGGGACTAGCGGGAGGGCTGAGAGAGACCCAGTACTTC
CASKGLAGGLRETQYF
>TRBJ2-2|once|TRBV4-2|TRBD2
TGTGCCAGCAGCCCGGGACTAGCGGGAACCCACACCGGGGAGCTGTTTTTT
CASSPGLAGTHTGELFF
>TRBJ2-3|-|TRBV4-1|-
TGCGCCAGCAGCCAAGTTGTGCGGGCTAGCACAGATACGCAGTATTTT
CASSQVVRASTDTQYF
>TRBJ1-1|-|TRBV6-5|TRBD1
TGTGCCAGCAGTTCATCCAGGGGGCTAAACACTGAAGCTTTCTTT
CASSSSRGLNTEAFF
>TRBJ1-2|-|TRBV14|TRBD1
TGTGCCAGCAGCCAAGCAACAGGGGGCTGGGGCTACACCTTC
CASSQATGGWGYTF
>TRBJ1-2|-|TRBV7-9|TRBD1
TGTGCCAGCAGCGACCCGGTCCTGGGACAGGACTTCACCTTC
CASSDPVLGQDFTF
>TRBJ1-1|-|TRBV2|-
TGTGCCAGCAGTGAAAGCAGGGAGGGGAAAGCTTTCTTT
CASSESREGKAFF
>TRBJ1-4|-|TRBV28|TRBD1
TGTGCCAGCAGTAGCCGGGACAGGGTTTCGAGTGAAAAACTGTTTTTT
CASSSRDRVSSEKLFF
>TRBJ1-4|-|TRBV27|-
TGTGCCAGCACAGGGACTGGGACTAATGAAAAACTGTTTTTT
CASTGTGTNEKLFF
>TRBJ1-6|-|TRBV9|-
TGTGCCAGCAGCACCGGGGTCGATTCACCCCTCCACTTT
CASSTGVDSPLHF
>TRBJ2-7|-|TRBV7-2|TRBD2
TGTGCCAGCAGACAGACTAGCGGGCGAAACGTATACGAGCAGTACTTC
CASRQTSGRNVYEQYF
>TRBJ2-2|once|TRBV9|-
TGTGCCAGCAGCCCTCGGCCTAGCACCGGGGAGCTGTTTTTT
CASSPRPSTGELFF
>TRBJ2-5|once|TRBV14|-
TGTGCCAGCAGCCCCGGACAGCTAAGGGAGACCCAGTACTTC
CASSPGQLRETQYF
>TRBJ2-3|-|TRBV7-9|-
TGTGCCAGCAGGTCGGGGACAGATACGCAGTATTTT
CASRSGTDTQYF
>TRBJ2-1|-|TRBV7-2|TRBD2
TGTGCCAGCAGCTTATCGACTAGCGGGGTGGGACTGCAGTTCTTC
CASSLSTSGVGLQFF
>TRBJ2-5|-|TRBV11-3|-
TGTGCCAGCAGCTCATATGGCGGGGGCGGGAATCAAGAGACCCAGTACTTC
CASSSYGGGGNQETQYF
>TRBJ2-2|-|TRBV27|-
TGTGCCAGCAGTTTATCCCGCGGGGTTGTCGGGGAGCTGTTTTTT
CASSLSRGVVGELFF
>TRBJ2-1|-|TRBV4-1|TRBD2
TGCGCCAGCAGCCTCCGGACTAGCGGCCCTTTCAATGAGCAGTTCTTC
CASSLRTSGPFNEQFF
>TRBJ2-3|once|TRBV5-4|-
TGTGCCAGCAGCTTAAGGACTAAAGAAAGCACAGATACGCAGTATTTT
CASSLRTKESTDTQYF
>TRBJ1-5|once|TRBV19|-
TGTGCCAGTAGTATGGGAGGGGGGGGCAATCAGCCCCAGCATTTT
CASSMGGGGNQPQHF
>TRBJ2-1|-|TRBV7-6|TRBD1
TGTGCCAGCAGCCTCAGACAGGGGCAAAATGAGCAGTTCTTC
CASSLRQGQNEQFF
>TRBJ2-1|-|TRBV5-4|TRBD1
TGTGCCAGCAGCTTTCAGGGGGCGGAGAATGAGCAGTTCTTC
CASSFQGAENEQFF